The present T cell receptor (beta chain) was sequenced within a study of regulatory T cells in long-lasting Graves disease (dated by TCRdb to the early 2020s). A note on the overall study: Antithyroid drugs had been taken for less than 3 months by newly diagnosed Graves' disease patients. Patients with persistent Graves' disease were compared with patients with newly diagnosed Graves' disease using TCR sequencing and RNA sequencing of peripheral blood. The study was registered as a clinical trial and conducted in China. A total of around 35 samples underwent TCR sequencing, from around 13 patients with persistent Graves' disease and roughly 20 patients with newly diagnosed Graves' disease.

Libraries were constructed by multiplex PCR. The sequencing machine was an Illumina HiSeq 4000. To build TCR beta libraries, CDR3 regions were amplified by Arm-PCR using iRepertoire HTBI primers. Before sequencing, the PCR products went through gel purification. Under the source paper's analysis protocol: Gene usage analysis of CDR3 amino acid clonotypes used the approximately 56 TRBV and more than 13 TRBJ segments found across samples. Filtered high-quality paired reads were merged into contigs using COPE and FqMerger. BLAST was used to align contigs to IMGT TRBV, TRBD and TRBJ reference genes, with CDR3 defined following IMGT. Clonotypes above 0.1% frequency were classified as highly expanded clones. Shannon entropy served as the measure of repertoire diversity, while the Gini coefficient captured V-J evenness. A clonotype found in more than one individual was treated as public. The raw public reads went through TCRdb reprocessing: fastp at Q25, MiXCR clone calling, in-frame beta chains kept. Rows matching on CDR3 protein sequence are summarized as one entry with the most common DNA and genes. These V and J calls derive from TCRdb rather than the authors' analysis. The sample data list some 600,000 distinct CDR3 sequences, and 15% to 20% of these were observed just once. More than 10% of the sample belongs to the ten largest clones.

Including cysteine and phenylalanine, the CDR3 has 16 amino acids. Only the CDR3 portion is preserved as DNA: 48 bases, with reading frame beginning at the first base. In the germline V gene (reference sequence), CDR1 corresponds to MNHEY and CDR2 to SMNVEV. At the junction V is shortened by 1 base and J by 5 bases; bases outside the gene matches: 6. This clonotype was counted between two and nine times. It has no known antigen specificity. Per-nucleotide qualities are absent, and no much larger clonotype sits a single base away. Overall results and qualifications from the work: The small sample size was acknowledged by the authors as a limitation that may reduce accuracy. Peripheral blood alone was examined, since thyroid tissue, which constituted the primary lesion, could not be accessed. Preferential use of TRBV28, TRBJ1-2 and TRBJ2-5 was observed in persistent disease, whereas TRBV20-1 and TRBJ2-1 were favored in newly diagnosed disease. Patients with persistent disease shared more public clonotypes (about 3,000) than newly diagnosed patients did (966). Sequencing and analysis were limited to the TCR beta chain. Persistent Graves' disease patients showed lower TCR Shannon entropy and fewer highly expanded clones than newly diagnosed patients, suggesting clonal expansion.

The sample's time point label is to be understood as: newly diagnosed GD, antithyroid drugs for less than 3 months. For both TCR sequencing and RNA sequencing, RNA was extracted from PBMCs using TRIzol. Graves' disease was diagnosed according to American Thyroid Association guidelines. Recruitment of patients was carried out at an endocrinology department in Xi'an, China. Each patient gave roughly 8.4 milliliters of peripheral blood, collected in an EDTA anticoagulant tube. Ficoll Paque Plus density gradient separation was used to isolate PBMCs, and no further T cell sorting was performed. An Agilent 2100 Bioanalyzer and agarose gel were used to check RNA quality, while a NanoDrop 2000 measured RNA concentration. The same data also contributed to another study, on T cells in Graves' hyperthyroidism and ophthalmopathy. The second study, in turn, reports: Graves' hyperthyroidism was defined as stable when no progression to ophthalmopathy occurred over 18 months of follow-up. Hyperthyroidism patients were newly diagnosed, had a disease duration of under 2 months, and were aged 18 to 65 years. Any patient with an uncontrolled infection, another autoimmune disease, pregnancy or lactation was excluded. Diagnoses were based on clinical symptoms, serum thyroxine and TRAb, thyroid ultrasound and orbital computed tomography. The first round of RT-PCR for the TCR CDR3 was performed with the HTBI primer set and the Qiagen OneStep RT-PCR kit. Most expanded thyroid clonotypes (frequency above 0.001) were also detected in blood, a finding suggesting that blood repertoires may reflect thyroid immune responses. A model built on a 13 V-J signature distinguished ophthalmopathy from stable hyperthyroidism, reaching about 88% sensitivity and under 84% specificity in cross-validation and 80%/75% in testing. During validation, the model predicted progression to ophthalmopathy a median of about 6.3 months ahead of onset, with roughly 65% sensitivity and less than 85% specificity. To identify distinguishing TCR V-J signatures, a discovery cohort of some 100 patients was used, comprising roughly 45 with Graves' ophthalmopathy and around 57 with stable Graves' hyperthyroidism. Prospective prediction of ophthalmopathy was tested in an independent validation cohort of approximately 19 hyperthyroidism patients and 17 patients who later progressed to ophthalmopathy. The 100 or so discovery patients were divided at random into training and test sets in a 7:3 ratio. Thyroid tissue and blood T-cell repertoires from several Graves' hyperthyroidism patients were also compared in the study. Following sampling, methimazole starting at 30 mg daily was given to hyperthyroidism patients, and high-dose intravenous methylprednisolone was given to ophthalmopathy patients. Libraries were constructed in a second round of multiplex PCR, after which size selection and purification were carried out. Paired-end sequencing of the libraries was performed with 100 bp reads on an Illumina HiSeq2000. SOAPnuke was used to process the raw data, throwing out any read that contained adapters or uncalled bases, had a mean Phred below 15, or lacked an exact constant-primer or identifier match. COPE v1.2.5 was used to merge high-quality paired reads, and clonotypes were defined as unique nucleotide sequences. Clonotypes were aligned to IMGT TRBV, TRBD and TRBJ reference segments using MiTCR v1.1. The analysis included only V-J combinations with a frequency above 0.0001, which together covered approximately 99% of the repertoires. A TCS score was defined as the ratio between F50 (clonal expansion) and ExV (chaos), using BLOSUM62-based TCRdist between CDR3 peptides within each V-J. Welch's t-statistics and random forest reduced 500 to 650 V-J features to 13, which were used in a naive Bayes classifier (R e1071). Sample size was not statistically predetermined, and investigators were not blinded to group allocation. TCR Vbeta CDR3 sequencing of around 130 peripheral blood samples (over 40 ophthalmopathy, 70 to 85 hyperthyroidism and roughly 17 progressor patients) is reported in the paper.

The TCR sequence derives from a man younger than 35 with Graves disease. Donor details come from another sample of the same person, matched by shared clones. The starting material was peripheral blood mononuclear cells (PBMCs), obtained at new diagnosis, from a patient treated with antithyroid drugs. Rearrangement joined TRBV27 to TRBJ2-2; TRBD1 lines up with 8 middle nucleotides. The CDR3 has the sequence CASSLFRGQGTGELFF. The DNA sequence follows: TGTGCCAGCAGTTTATTCAGGGGGCAAGGGACCGGGGAGCTGTTTTTT.